Shown below are 17 T cell receptor beta chains from a single sample sequenced in a study of blood T cell repertoires in COVID-19. Sequenced by immunoSEQ multiplex PCR; TCRdb stores in-frame clones only, minus some. Among just over 25,000 clones listed, around 87% were seen once. The sample consisted of peripheral blood. These receptors came from a man between 65 and 85 years old with acute or convalescent COVID-19.

The chain joins TRBV29-1 to TRBJ2-5; D remains ambiguous. This CDR3 spans 13 amino acids. The germline CDR1 and CDR2 sequences are SQVTM and ANQGSEA. V lost 2 bases, J lost 2 bases, and 9 bases lay in between. The CDR3 protein is CSVERVRQETQYF. As DNA, the CDR3 is TGCAGCGTTGAACGGGTCAGACAAGAGACCCAGTACTTC.

The chain carries TRBV3-1 (or the pseudogene TRBV3-2) and TRBJ1-2; TRBD1 might be the D (6 bases). This CDR3 has 13 residues. The germline CDR1 and CDR2 sequences are LGHDT and YNNKEL (reference sequence). The germline V and J ends were trimmed by 7 bases and 7 bases, with 16 bases remaining between them. Here the CDR3 DNA reads TGTGCCAGCAAACAGGGCGGTCCGGGTGGCTACACCTTC. Translated, it gives CASKQGGPGGYTF.

The chain employs TRBV15 and TRBJ1-5, with TRBD1 as a possible D gene (6 bases). The ends were cut back, 0 bases at V and 3 bases at J, with 12 bases in the middle. Germline CDR1 is LNHNV and CDR2 is YYDKDF (reference sequence). This CDR3 region has 16 residues. CDR3 nucleotides: TGTGCCACCAGCAGAGATGTTGGACAGTCCAATCAGCCCCAGCATTTT. It encodes CATSRDVGQSNQPQHF.

This clone appeared a single time. The gene calls are TRBV18 and TRBJ2-1, with no clear D. CDR1 is KGHSH and CDR2 is LQKENI in the germline V gene. V lost 4 bases, J lost 6 bases, and 7 bases lay in between. This CDR3 comprises 12 residues. DNA of the CDR3: TGTGCCAGCTCACGAGGCATCAATGAGCAGTTCTTC. This sequence encodes CASSRGINEQFF.

The chain uses TRBV7-2 and TRBJ1-2; D is undetermined. V shed 5 bases and J shed 10 bases, with 17 bases lying between them. The CDR3 extends over 13 amino acids. Germline V gene lookup returns CDR1 SGHTA and CDR2 FQGNSA. CDR3 amino acids: CASSPRTGLDYTF. CDR3 in DNA: TGTGCCAGCAGCCCGCGGACTGGGCTGGACTACACCTTC. Combining the CDR3 with reference TRBV7-2 and TRBJ1-2 gives the whole variable domain GAGVSQSPSNKVTEKGKDVELRCDPISGHTALYWYRQSLGQGLEFLIYFQGNSAPDKSGLPSDRFSAERTGGSVSTLTIQRTQQEDSAVYLCASSPRTGLDYTFGSGTRLTVV.

CDR3 DNA: TGTGCCAGTCCGGGACAGGGAGGATTAGATGGCTACACCTTC. It translates to CASPGQGGLDGYTF. The chain links TRBV19 to TRBJ1-2, with 9 bases matching TRBD1. The CDR3 has 14 residues. Germline lookup yields CDR1 LNHDA and CDR2 SQIVND (reference sequence). Trimming at V came to 8 bases and at J to 6 bases, leaving 10 bases not matched to a gene.

The gene calls are TRBV3-1 (or the pseudogene TRBV3-2) and TRBJ2-2; unclear D gene. With 1 base removed from V and 7 bases from J, the gap between germline ends came to 7 bases. This CDR3 is built from 13 residues. Germline V gives CDR1 LGHDT, CDR2 YNNKEL (reference sequence). This CDR3 is CASSQVLGGELFF. CDR3 nucleotide sequence: TGTGCCAGCAGCCAAGTCCTAGGCGGGGAGCTGTTTTTT.

There are a few counts of this clone. J is TRBJ2-7 and V is TRBV7-9, with 7 bases matching TRBD1. Trimming at V came to 5 bases and at J to 0 bases, leaving 4 bases not matched to a gene. The CDR3 has 14 residues. Germline lookup yields CDR1 SEHNR and CDR2 FQNEAQ (reference sequence). This chain's CDR3 is CASSAQGLSYEQYF. Written as DNA, the CDR3 is TGTGCCAGCAGCGCACAGGGGCTCTCCTACGAGCAGTACTTC.

The chain has TRBV19 and TRBJ2-7; the match to TRBD1 covers 11 bases. Germline trimming cut 3 bases from V and 6 bases from J; bases unmatched to any gene: 7. CDR1 is LNHDA, CDR2 SQIVND, per germline (reference sequence). CDR3 length equals 15 residues. The CDR3 loop is CASSISRDRGSEQYF. The CDR3 nucleotides read TGTGCCAGTAGTATTTCAAGGGACAGGGGGAGCGAGCAGTACTTC.

The gene calls are TRBV7-7 and TRBJ2-1, with 9 bases identical to TRBD1. CDR1 is SSHAT, CDR2 FNYEAQ, per germline (reference sequence). Trimming at V came to 6 bases and at J to 2 bases, leaving 8 bases not matched to a gene. The CDR3 is 16 residues long. The CDR3 DNA is TGTGCCAGCAGTTCGACGGGACAGGGCACCTACAATGAGCAGTTCTTC. Translated, it gives CASSSTGQGTYNEQFF.

This CDR3 is CASSFSGNSYEQYF. For the CDR3, the DNA is TGTGCCAGCAGCTTTAGCGGAAACTCCTACGAGCAGTACTTC. V and J are TRBV11-2 and TRBJ2-7; D is possibly TRBD2 (6 bases). Germline CDR1 and CDR2: SGHAT and FQNNGV. V lost 3 bases and J lost 0, with 9 bases in between. This CDR3 comprises 14 residues.

This clone has just a few counts. The genes are TRBV5-4 and TRBJ1-1, with TRBD1 identical over 7 bases. The CDR3 spans 15 residues. Looked up from germline, CDR1 is SGHNT and CDR2 is YYREEE (reference sequence). V dropped 7 bases and J dropped 3; count of bases not matched to a gene: 12. The CDR3 DNA is TGTGCCAGCGGTTCTTCTACAGGGGAGGACACTGAAGCTTTCTTT. It specifies CASGSSTGEDTEAFF.

The chain recombines TRBV5-1 with TRBJ2-2; 11 bases line up with TRBD2. The CDR3 has 16 residues. The V gene's germline CDR1 is SGHRS and CDR2 YFSETQ. V was clipped by 4 bases and J by 5 bases; unmatched bases: 7. CDR3 sequence reads: CASSVTSGSDTGELFF. Here the CDR3 DNA reads TGCGCCAGCAGCGTCACTAGCGGGAGCGATACCGGGGAGCTGTTTTTT. Combining the CDR3 with reference TRBV5-1 and TRBJ2-2 gives the whole variable domain KAGVTQTPRYLIKTRGQQVTLSCSPISGHRSVSWYQQTPGQGLQFLFEYFSETQRNKGNFPGRFSGRQFSNSRSEMNVSTLELGDSALYLCASSVTSGSDTGELFFGEGSRLTVL.

The rearrangement links TRBV6-2 or TRBV6-3 to TRBJ2-7; TRBD2 agrees at 13 bases. Germline V CDR1 and CDR2: MNHEY, SVGEGT. Losses at the gene ends were 2 bases for V and 2 bases for J; bases not matched to a gene: 3. CDR3 size: 16 residues. CDR3 region: CASSYRGLAGPYEQYF. The CDR3 coding sequence is TGTGCCAGCAGTTACCGGGGACTAGCGGGACCCTACGAGCAGTACTTC.

This clone was detected only once. The J gene is TRBJ2-7, the V gene TRBV29-1; 10 nucleotides match TRBD1. This CDR3 comprises 13 residues. CDR1 SQVTM and CDR2 ANQGSEA come from the germline V gene. J lost 4 bases, V lost 5 bases, and 5 bases had no gene match. The chain's CDR3 is CSVPGQGSYEQYF. The CDR3 nucleotides read TGCAGCGTTCCGGGACAGGGGTCTTACGAGCAGTACTTC.

The chain carries TRBV7-2 and TRBJ2-7; 11 bases align to TRBD1. Trimming removed 5 bases from V and 3 bases from J; junction bases left unmatched: 6. CDR1 SGHTA and CDR2 FQGNSA come from the germline V gene. The CDR3 length is 15 residues. CDR3 in DNA: TGTGCCAGCAGCCGCCGGACAGGGGGCATCTACGAGCAGTACTTC. Translating gives CASSRRTGGIYEQYF.

The V call is TRBV3-1 (or the pseudogene TRBV3-2), the J call TRBJ2-1; a weak D match, TRBD2 (5 bases). The CDR3 loop spans 16 amino acids. Looked up from germline, CDR1 is LGHDT and CDR2 is YNNKEL (reference sequence). V was shortened by 5 bases and J by 3 bases, with 17 bases between the two germline ends. This CDR3 is CASSLPGNVIYNEQFF. The CDR3 DNA reads as TGTGCCAGCAGCTTACCCGGGAACGTGATCTACAATGAGCAGTTCTTC.